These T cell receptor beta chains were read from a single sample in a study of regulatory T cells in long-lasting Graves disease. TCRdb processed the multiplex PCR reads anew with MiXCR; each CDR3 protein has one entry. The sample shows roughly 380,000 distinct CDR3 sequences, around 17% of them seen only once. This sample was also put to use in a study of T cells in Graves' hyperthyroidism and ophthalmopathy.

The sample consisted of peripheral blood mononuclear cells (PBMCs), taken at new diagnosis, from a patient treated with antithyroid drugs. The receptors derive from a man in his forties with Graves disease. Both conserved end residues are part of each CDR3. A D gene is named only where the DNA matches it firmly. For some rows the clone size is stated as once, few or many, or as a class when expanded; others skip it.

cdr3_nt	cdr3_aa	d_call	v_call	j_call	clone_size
TGTGCCAGCAGCGTCGGGAACTACGAGCAGTACTTC	CASSVGNYEQYF	.	TRBV3-1	TRBJ2-7	few
TGTGCCAGCAGCCAAGGACTGGTTCCCGGTTACGAGCAGTACTTC	CASSQGLVPGYEQYF	.	TRBV3-1	TRBJ2-7	.
TGCAGTGCAATCCGAGGGGGGACCCAGTACTTC	CSAIRGGTQYF	.	TRBV20-1	TRBJ2-5	.
TGTGCCATTACACCGGGACATCCGTCCGAGCAGTACTTC	CAITPGHPSEQYF	.	TRBV28	TRBJ2-7	.
TGCGCCAGCAGCCCGGGGACAGGGGAATCACCCCTCCACTTT	CASSPGTGESPLHF	TRBD1	TRBV5-1	TRBJ1-6	many
TGTGCCAGCAGTCAAGGGACAGGCCAAGCCCCCTACACCGGGGAGCTGTTTTTT	CASSQGTGQAPYTGELFF	TRBD1	TRBV27	TRBJ2-2	many
TGTGCCAGCACTCGACAGGCGGGCCTCACAGATACGCAGTATTTT	CASTRQAGLTDTQYF	.	TRBV2	TRBJ2-3	many
TGTGCCAGCCAGACAGGGGGGATACCTGAAGCTTTCTTT	CASQTGGIPEAFF	TRBD1	TRBV6-1	TRBJ1-1	many
TGCGCCAGCAGCTTGGAGGATGAGACCCAGTACTTC	CASSLEDETQYF	.	TRBV5-1	TRBJ2-5	many
TGTGCCAGCAGCCCCTCTGGGGCCAACGTCCTGACTTTC	CASSPSGANVLTF	.	TRBV7-9	TRBJ2-6	many
TGTGCCAACAAAAAGACAGGGGTCAACTATGGCTACACCTTC	CANKKTGVNYGYTF	TRBD1	TRBV6-1	TRBJ1-2	.
TGTGCCAGCAGCTCAGCCCCTACAGGGGGTAATGGCTACACCTTC	CASSSAPTGGNGYTF	TRBD1	TRBV28	TRBJ1-2	many
TGTGCCAGCAGAGATGGACAGGGGGCGCTAGGCGAGCAGTACTTC	CASRDGQGALGEQYF	TRBD1	TRBV12-3/TRBV12-4	TRBJ2-7	many
TGTGCCACCAGCAGAGATTGGGGGACAGGGGAGAACACCGGGGAGCTGTTTTTT	CATSRDWGTGENTGELFF	TRBD1	TRBV15	TRBJ2-2	.
TGCAGTGCTAGAGGGGGACAGGGACCCGGCGGCTACACCTTC	CSARGGQGPGGYTF	TRBD1	TRBV20-1	TRBJ1-2	.
TGTGCCAGCAGCTTAAGTCTGGCTAGCGGAGGGACCCAGTACTTC	CASSLSLASGGTQYF	TRBD2	TRBV11-3	TRBJ2-5	many
TGCAGCGTTGTTGAGGGGGGGGCCCACGGGGAGCTGTTTTTT	CSVVEGGAHGELFF	.	TRBV29-1	TRBJ2-2	few
TGTGCCAGCAGCTTACAGCCCCTAGCGGGGGGGCCTAGCGGGGAGCTGTTTTTT	CASSLQPLAGGPSGELFF	TRBD2	TRBV7-3	TRBJ2-2	few
TGCGCCAGCAGCCAATCCAGGGGACGTAATTATAATTCACCCCTCCACTTT	CASSQSRGRNYNSPLHF	.	TRBV4-1	TRBJ1-6	.
TGTGCCACCAGCAGAGCTCCCGGGACAGGGGCGATCAATGAGCAGTTCTTC	CATSRAPGTGAINEQFF	TRBD1	TRBV15	TRBJ2-1	.
TGTGCCAGCAGTCCCTCCACAGTCCTCACCTACAATGAGCAGTTCTTC	CASSPSTVLTYNEQFF	.	TRBV28	TRBJ2-1	many